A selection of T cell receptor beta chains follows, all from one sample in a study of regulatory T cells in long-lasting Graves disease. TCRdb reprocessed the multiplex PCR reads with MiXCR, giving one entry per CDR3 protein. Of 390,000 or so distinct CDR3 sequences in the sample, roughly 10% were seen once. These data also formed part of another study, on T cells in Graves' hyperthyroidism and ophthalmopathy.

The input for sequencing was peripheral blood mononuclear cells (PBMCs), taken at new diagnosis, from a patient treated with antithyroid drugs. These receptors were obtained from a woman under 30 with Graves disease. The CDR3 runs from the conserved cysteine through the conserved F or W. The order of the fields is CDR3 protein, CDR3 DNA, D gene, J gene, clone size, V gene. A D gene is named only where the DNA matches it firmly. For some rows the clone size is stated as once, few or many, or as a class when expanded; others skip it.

CDR3 protein: CASSLAGGPYDEQFF
CDR3 DNA: TGCGCCAGCAGCCTAGCGGGAGGGCCTTATGATGAGCAGTTCTTC
D gene: TRBD2
J gene: TRBJ2-1
clone size: NA
V gene: TRBV4-3

CDR3 protein: CASSLVAGAFYNEQFF
CDR3 DNA: TGTGCCAGCAGTTTGGTAGCGGGAGCTTTCTACAATGAGCAGTTCTTC
D gene: TRBD2
J gene: TRBJ2-1
clone size: many
V gene: TRBV12-3/TRBV12-4

CDR3 protein: CSASGAIGHTYEQYF
CDR3 DNA: TGCAGTGCTAGTGGGGCCATCGGGCATACATACGAGCAGTACTTC
D gene: NA
J gene: TRBJ2-7
clone size: many
V gene: TRBV20-1

CDR3 protein: CASSLGRPVYTGELFF
CDR3 DNA: TGTGCCAGCAGCCTTGGGCGTCCAGTCTACACCGGGGAGCTGTTTTTT
D gene: NA
J gene: TRBJ2-2
clone size: many
V gene: TRBV5-6

CDR3 protein: CASSYSYYNSPLHF
CDR3 DNA: TGTGCCAGCAGTTACTCGTACTATAATTCACCCCTCCACTTT
D gene: NA
J gene: TRBJ1-6
clone size: many
V gene: TRBV6-5

CDR3 protein: CASSLGNQETQYF
CDR3 DNA: TGTGCTAGCAGCTTAGGGAATCAAGAGACCCAGTACTTC
D gene: NA
J gene: TRBJ2-5
clone size: many
V gene: TRBV7-7

CDR3 protein: CASSPKVNTEAFF
CDR3 DNA: TGTGCCAGCAGCCCGAAAGTGAACACTGAAGCTTTCTTT
D gene: NA
J gene: TRBJ1-1
clone size: many
V gene: TRBV7-2

CDR3 protein: CASRVAGVLHEQFF
CDR3 DNA: TGTGCCAGTAGAGTAGCGGGAGTTCTTCATGAGCAGTTCTTC
D gene: TRBD2
J gene: TRBJ2-1
clone size: NA
V gene: TRBV19

CDR3 protein: CASSLTSGTSGTPPYEQYF
CDR3 DNA: TGTGCCAGCAGTTTAACCTCCGGGACTAGCGGGACTCCTCCCTACGAGCAGTACTTC
D gene: TRBD2
J gene: TRBJ2-7
clone size: many
V gene: TRBV27

CDR3 protein: CASSLANSYNEQFF
CDR3 DNA: TGTGCCAGCAGCTTGGCTAACAGCTACAATGAGCAGTTCTTC
D gene: NA
J gene: TRBJ2-1
clone size: NA
V gene: TRBV5-5

CDR3 protein: CASSYQGWRTYNSPLHF
CDR3 DNA: TGTGCCAGCAGTTACCAGGGGTGGCGAACCTATAATTCACCCCTCCACTTT
D gene: NA
J gene: TRBJ1-6
clone size: few
V gene: TRBV6-5

CDR3 protein: CSARVRLAGWAEQFF
CDR3 DNA: TGCAGTGCTAGAGTGCGACTAGCGGGATGGGCTGAGCAGTTCTTC
D gene: TRBD2
J gene: TRBJ2-1
clone size: few
V gene: TRBV20-1

CDR3 protein: CASRRSSYNSPLHF
CDR3 DNA: TGTGCCAGCAGGAGGAGCTCCTATAATTCACCCCTCCACTTT
D gene: NA
J gene: TRBJ1-6
clone size: many
V gene: TRBV6-1

CDR3 protein: CASSTPYGLSSYEQYF
CDR3 DNA: TGTGCCAGCAGCACACCCTACGGGCTTTCCAGCTACGAGCAGTACTTC
D gene: NA
J gene: TRBJ2-7
clone size: many
V gene: TRBV7-9

CDR3 protein: CASRGTSGSGELFF
CDR3 DNA: TGTGCCAGCAGGGGGACTAGCGGGAGCGGGGAGCTGTTTTTT
D gene: TRBD2
J gene: TRBJ2-2
clone size: NA
V gene: TRBV2

CDR3 protein: CASRSGTSGTGELFF
CDR3 DNA: TGCGCCAGCAGGTCCGGGACTAGCGGGACCGGGGAGCTGTTTTTT
D gene: TRBD2
J gene: TRBJ2-2
clone size: NA
V gene: TRBV5-1

CDR3 protein: CASSVGAGDINEQFF
CDR3 DNA: TGTGCCAGCAGCGTAGGCGCGGGAGATATTAATGAGCAGTTCTTC
D gene: TRBD2
J gene: TRBJ2-1
clone size: many
V gene: TRBV9

CDR3 protein: CASSQFGLAGGPGANVLTF
CDR3 DNA: TGTGCCAGCAGCCAATTTGGACTAGCGGGAGGGCCTGGGGCCAACGTCCTGACTTTC
D gene: TRBD2
J gene: TRBJ2-6
clone size: NA
V gene: TRBV7-9

CDR3 protein: CASSWIGRDYGYTF
CDR3 DNA: TGTGCCAGCAGTTGGATCGGGAGGGACTATGGCTACACCTTC
D gene: NA
J gene: TRBJ1-2
clone size: many
V gene: TRBV12-3/TRBV12-4

CDR3 protein: CSAPSGGTGGYTF
CDR3 DNA: TGCAGTGCTCCGTCGGGTGGGACGGGTGGCTACACCTTC
D gene: NA
J gene: TRBJ1-2
clone size: NA
V gene: TRBV20-1

CDR3 protein: CASSIRDPYGYTF
CDR3 DNA: TGTGCCAGTAGTATTCGGGATCCCTATGGCTACACCTTC
D gene: NA
J gene: TRBJ1-2
clone size: NA
V gene: TRBV19

CDR3 protein: CASSYKGGGFGYTF
CDR3 DNA: TGTGCCAGCAGTTACAAGGGTGGGGGCTTTGGCTACACCTTC
D gene: NA
J gene: TRBJ1-2
clone size: NA
V gene: TRBV6-2/TRBV6-3

CDR3 protein: CAVAGGPYNEQSF
CDR3 DNA: TGTGCCGTCGCAGGGGGTCCCTACAATGAGCAGTCCTTC
D gene: TRBD1
J gene: TRBJ2-1
clone size: NA
V gene: TRBV10-3

CDR3 protein: CSVVAGYYGYTF
CDR3 DNA: TGCAGCGTTGTCGCAGGGTACTATGGCTACACCTTC
D gene: NA
J gene: TRBJ1-2
clone size: many
V gene: TRBV29-1